The rows below give T cell receptor beta chains drawn from one sample of a study of control samples from healthy donors and cancer patients. This table comes from immunoSEQ multiplex PCR, and its TCRdb copy is limited to in-frame clones, with some not included. The data contain about 92,000 clones, around 80% of them seen just once; the ten biggest clones take up approximately 9.4%. The specimen was blood. The receptors were gathered from a woman aged 55-69 years in good health. The CDR3 runs from the conserved cysteine through the conserved F or W. D genes are given only for firm matches. For some rows the clone size is stated as once, few or many, or as a class when expanded; others skip it.

j_call clone_size d_call v_call cdr3_nt cdr3_aa
TRBJ1-2 - TRBD1 TRBV28 TGTGCCAGCAGTCCCACTGGACAGGGCTCCTATGGCTACACCTTC CASSPTGQGSYGYTF
TRBJ1-5 - TRBD1 TRBV19 TGTGCCAGTGATCCCGGGACAGGGGTCATTTATAGCAATCAGCCCCAGCATTTT CASDPGTGVIYSNQPQHF
TRBJ2-3 - TRBD2 TRBV27 TGTGCCAGCAGTCCCCGACTAGCGTGGGATACGCAGTATTTT CASSPRLAWDTQYF
TRBJ2-4 - - TRBV28 TGTGCCAGCAGTTTGATGCAGGGAAGGGCCAAAAACATTCAGTACTTC CASSLMQGRAKNIQYF
TRBJ1-5 - TRBD1 TRBV5-1 TGCGCCAGCAGCCTGACAGGGGTGGAGCCCCAGCATTTT CASSLTGVEPQHF
TRBJ1-4 once - TRBV7-2 TGTGCCAGCAGCTTCGCCAGCGAAAAACTGTTTTTT CASSFASEKLFF
TRBJ1-6 few - TRBV2 TGTGCCAGCAGTGAACTGAGCTCCTATAATTCACCCCTCCACTTT CASSELSSYNSPLHF
TRBJ2-7 - - TRBV27 TGTGCCAGCAGTAATCGCGAGCAGTACTTC CASSNREQYF
TRBJ2-2 - - TRBV4-2 TGTGCCAGCAGCCAACCAGCGAGCCCCACCGGGGAGCTGTTTTTT CASSQPASPTGELFF
TRBJ2-1 - - TRBV7-2 TGTGCCAGCAGCTTAGAGAAGTACAATGAGCAGTTCTTC CASSLEKYNEQFF
TRBJ1-2 once - TRBV4-3 TGCGCCAGCAGCCAAGAGCAGACAGCCAACTCGTATGGCTACACCTTC CASSQEQTANSYGYTF
TRBJ2-1 - - TRBV11-2 TGTGCCAGCAGCTTAATTTTAGGTGAGCAGTTCTTC CASSLILGEQFF
TRBJ2-1 - TRBD2 TRBV28 TGTGCCAGCAGTTGGAGGCCCTCTAGCGGGGGAGGGTATGAGCAGTTCTTC CASSWRPSSGGGYEQFF
TRBJ2-3 - - TRBV18 TGTGCCAGCTCACCACCGATCCAAGATACGCAGTATTTT CASSPPIQDTQYF
TRBJ2-3 - - TRBV15 TGTGCCACCAGCAGAGACAGGGTCCCAGATACGCAGTATTTT CATSRDRVPDTQYF
TRBJ1-3 - - TRBV15 TGTGCCACCAGCACCCACAACGGAAACACCATATATTTT CATSTHNGNTIYF
TRBJ1-4 once - TRBV19 TGTGCCAGTAGGGCTGGGGAAAAACTGTTTTTT CASRAGEKLFF
TRBJ2-3 - - TRBV19 TGTGCCAGTAGTATTCTTACCCTTGGACAAGATACGCAGTATTTT CASSILTLGQDTQYF
TRBJ2-7 - - TRBV6-1 TGTGCCAGCAGTGAAGGTGGAAGTGGGTTCGACCCATACGAGCAGTACTTC CASSEGGSGFDPYEQYF
TRBJ2-1 once - TRBV2 TGTGCCAGCCTAGGCAGGGGCGAAAGCTCCTACAATGAGCAGTTCTTC CASLGRGESSYNEQFF
TRBJ2-7 - TRBD1 TRBV6-5 TGTGCCACGAAACAGGGGCGCGGGCAGTACTTC CATKQGRGQYF
TRBJ1-1 - TRBD1 TRBV5-8 TGTGCCAGCAGCTTATACAGGGGGAGGGGGAACACTGAAGCTTTCTTT CASSLYRGRGNTEAFF
TRBJ2-5 - TRBD2 TRBV5-6 TGTGCCAGCAGCCTGACTAGCGGAAAAGAGACCCAGTACTTC CASSLTSGKETQYF
TRBJ1-2 - TRBD1 TRBV7-2 TGTGCCAGCAGCTTCGGGACAGGTGGCTACACCTTC CASSFGTGGYTF
TRBJ2-7 - TRBD1 TRBV7-9 TGTGCCAGCAGCTCTCAGGGGGCCGGCTACGAGCAGTACTTC CASSSQGAGYEQYF
TRBJ2-6 - TRBD2 TRBV6-4 TGTGCCAGCAGTGAGTCGGGGGGTTCTGGGGCCAACGTCCTGACTTTC CASSESGGSGANVLTF
TRBJ1-3 - - TRBV6-5 TGTGCCAGCAGTTACTCGGTTCGAGACACCATATATTTT CASSYSVRDTIYF
TRBJ1-5 - - TRBV11-2 TGTGCCAGCAGCAAGGACAGAGCGCAGCCCCAGCATTTT CASSKDRAQPQHF
TRBJ1-5 - - TRBV19 TGTGCCAGTACCCTGCGAGGTGACCTTAGCAATCAGCCCCAGCATTTT CASTLRGDLSNQPQHF
TRBJ2-7 - - TRBV19 TGTGCCAGTAGTATAGTTGGGGGCGCGAGAAGGGAGCAGTACTTC CASSIVGGARREQYF
TRBJ1-2 - - TRBV5-1 TGCGCCAGCAGCTTGGATTGGGCGGATGGCTACACCTTC CASSLDWADGYTF
TRBJ1-6 once TRBD1 TRBV18 TGTGCCAGCTCACCGGCAGGGGGGAATTCACCCCTCCACTTT CASSPAGGNSPLHF
TRBJ2-3 - - TRBV12-3/TRBV12-4 TGTGCCAGCAGTTTAGACTCCGATACGCAGTATTTT CASSLDSDTQYF
TRBJ2-7 few - TRBV6-2/TRBV6-3 TGTGCCAGCAGTTACTGGGTTGCCTACGAGCAGTACTTC CASSYWVAYEQYF
TRBJ1-1 - - TRBV4-2 TGTGCCAGCAGCCTCGGGCTGGGGGGGGGCGGATACCGAGCGGACACTGAAGCTTTCTTT CASSLGLGGGGYRADTEAFF
TRBJ1-1 - - TRBV7-8 TGTGCCAGCAGCTTAGTTGGGAACACTGAAGCTTTCTTT CASSLVGNTEAFF
TRBJ2-1 - TRBD1 TRBV29-1 TGCAGCGTTGAGAGGGACAGGGGAGCCAATGAGCAGTTCTTC CSVERDRGANEQFF
TRBJ1-6 - - TRBV9 TGTGCCAGCAGCGTGGACGGCCTGAATTCACCCCTCCACTTT CASSVDGLNSPLHF
TRBJ2-7 - - TRBV7-8 TGTGCCAGCAGGATGACAACAACGGGCCCCTACGAGCAGTACTTC CASRMTTTGPYEQYF
TRBJ1-3 - - TRBV19 TGTGCCAGTAGTATCGCACGAAACTCTGGAAACACCATATATTTT CASSIARNSGNTIYF
TRBJ1-1 - - TRBV3-1/TRBV3-2 TGTGCCAGCAGGGATTACAGTATGAACACTGAAGCTTTCTTT CASRDYSMNTEAFF
TRBJ2-2 - TRBD1 TRBV2 TGTGCCAGCAGACAGGGGAGCACCGGGGAGCTGTTTTTT CASRQGSTGELFF
TRBJ2-5 - - TRBV19 TGTGCCAGTAGTAAAGTCGCAGGGTTTGGCCAAGAGACCCAGTACTTC CASSKVAGFGQETQYF
TRBJ2-7 once TRBD2 TRBV27 TGTGCCAGCAGTGTTAGCGGGGGGATTACATACGCGCAGTACTTC CASSVSGGITYAQYF
TRBJ2-7 - TRBD2 TRBV28 TGTGCCAGCAGTTTACGGCGACTAGCGGGAGATACGTACGAGCAGTACTTC CASSLRRLAGDTYEQYF
TRBJ1-4 - - TRBV4-1 TGCGCCAGCAGCCTACCCAGCCTGGGACGGAGGAATGAAAAACTGTTTTTT CASSLPSLGRRNEKLFF
TRBJ1-5 - - TRBV7-2 TGTGCCAGCAGCCAGTCATATAGCAATCAGCCCCAGCATTTT CASSQSYSNQPQHF
TRBJ2-5 - - TRBV5-1 TGCGCCAGCGGCCGCGGGAACCCTAATCAAGAGACCCAGTACTTC CASGRGNPNQETQYF
TRBJ1-5 - - TRBV12-5 TGTGCTAGTGGTTTGGGCGGGAGCAATCAGCCCCAGCATTTT CASGLGGSNQPQHF
TRBJ2-7 once TRBD1 TRBV6-5 TGTGCCAGCAGTTCCGCTACGGGACAGTCTCGCGAGCAGTACTTC CASSSATGQSREQYF
TRBJ1-2 - - TRBV3-1/TRBV3-2 TGTGCCAGCAGCTTTAACTATGGCTACACCTTC CASSFNYGYTF
TRBJ2-1 - - TRBV4-1 TGCGCCAGCAGCCCCCTTAGGCGCGGATCCTCCTACAATGAGCAGTTCTTC CASSPLRRGSSYNEQFF
TRBJ1-5 few - TRBV18 TGTGCCAGCTCACCACCGAGGGGAGCCCAGCATTTT CASSPPRGAQHF